This T cell receptor (beta chain) is from a study of blood T cell repertoires in COVID-19. For the study at large: Researchers got acute and convalescent COVID-19 samples from the United States, Italy and Spain. From T cells, B-cell-depleted T cells, or PBMCs came the material, which was cDNA or gDNA.

Original analysis: It was from reference gene primer amplification that nucleated cell counts were estimated. Clones were sequenced by immunoSEQ multiplex PCR, and TCRdb holds only the in-frame ones, with some missing. That table supplies the V and J calls and clone size; D and trimming were determined from the DNA. The sample records about 220,000 clones, 82% being singletons. Germline V gives CDR1 SGHVS, CDR2 FQNEAQ. The trim removed 5 bases at V and 4 bases at J, leaving 14 bases unmatched. The length of the CDR3 is 16 residues. This chain connects TRBV7-8 to TRBJ2-7; TRBD2 matches at 7 bases. The source is a woman older than 75 with acute or convalescent COVID-19. The sequencing input was peripheral blood. CDR3 in amino acids: CASSPTGLAATYEQYF. DNA for the CDR3: TGTGCCAGCAGCCCAACGGGGCTAGCGGCTACATACGAGCAGTACTTC.